Shown below are 28 T cell receptor beta chains from a single sample sequenced in a study of T-cell memory formation after mild COVID-19. TCRdb reprocessed the 5' RACE reads via MiXCR and lists one record per CDR3 protein. The sample has a few hundred thousand distinct CDR3 sequences; more than 15% are singletons. Sample: PBMCs or a T cell subset sorted from them (not recorded which). The receptors originated from a man younger than 30 who had mild COVID-19 (a few samples of this study predate the infection). Cell type and time point are not known.

The rearrangement links TRBV18 to TRBJ1-1; TRBD1 is a possible D gene (6 bases). Germline V lookup: CDR1 KGHSH, CDR2 LQKENI. The CDR3 length is 13 residues. The V gene lost 3 bases and the J gene lost 11 bases, with 16 bases spanning the gap. In nucleotides, the CDR3 is TGTGCCAGCTCACCCTCGGACAGCCGAGGGGCTTTCTTT. It is translated as CASSPSDSRGAFF. Looking up the rest from reference TRBV18 and TRBJ1-1 gives the full variable domain: NAGVMQNPRHLVRRRGQEARLRCSPMKGHSHVYWYRQLPEEGLKFMVYLQKENIIDESGMPKERFSAEFPKEGPSILRIQQVVRGDSAAYFCASSPSDSRGAFFGQGTRLTVV.

This clonotype was observed a few times. The chain couples TRBV7-9 to TRBJ1-6, with no clear D. Germline assignment: CDR1 SEHNR and CDR2 FQNEAQ (reference sequence). The CDR3 consists of 14 residues. Trimming took 5 bases from V and 1 from J, leaving 6 bases between them. The CDR3 protein is CASSRESYNSPLHF. Written as DNA, the CDR3 is TGTGCCAGCAGCCGAGAGTCCTATAATTCACCCCTCCACTTT. Full variable domain (missing parts from reference TRBV7-9 and TRBJ1-6): DTGVSQNPRHKITKRGQNVTFRCDPISEHNRLYWYRQTLGQGPEFLTYFQNEAQLEKSRLLSDRFSAERPKGSFSTLEIQRTEQGDSAMYLCASSRESYNSPLHFGNGTRLTVT.

CDR3 amino acids: CASSQGAANTEAFF. The CDR3 coding sequence is TGCGCCAGCAGCCAAGGGGCAGCGAACACTGAAGCTTTCTTT. V is TRBV4-1 and J is TRBJ1-1, with D unresolved. V lost 1 base and J lost 1, with 7 bases in between. The CDR3 consists of 14 residues. Looked up from germline, CDR1 is MGHRA and CDR2 is YSYEKL.

The V call is TRBV2, the J call TRBJ1-5, with 7 positions matching TRBD1. CDR3 length: 17 amino acids. Germline trimming cut 2 bases from V and 1 base from J; bases unmatched to any gene: 8. Germline CDR1 and CDR2: SNHLY and FYNNEI. The CDR3: CASSESRGGLSNQPQHF. CDR3 coding DNA: TGTGCCAGCAGTGAATCCAGGGGGGGTCTAAGCAATCAGCCCCAGCATTTT. The full variable domain, in which reference TRBV2 and TRBJ1-5 provide the parts outside the CDR3, is EPEVTQTPSHQVTQMGQEVILRCVPISNHLYFYWYRQILGQKVEFLVSFYNNEISEKSEIFDDQFSVERPDGSNFTLKIRSTKLEDSAMYFCASSESRGGLSNQPQHFGDGTRLSIL.

This clonotype has just a few counts. The DNA of the CDR3 is TGTGCCAGCAGTTTAGTTGGCAGAGTAAATCAGTACTTC. Its protein is CASSLVGRVNQYF. V is TRBV12-3 or TRBV12-4 and J is TRBJ2-4; D remains unclear. The CDR3 has 13 residues. Trimming took off 1 base at V and 12 bases at J, with 13 bases between the two ends.

This clonotype was seen ten or more times. The rearrangement uses TRBV5-1 and TRBJ1-1, with D possibly TRBD1 on 6 matching bases. This CDR3 is built from 15 residues. V shed 4 bases and J shed 1 base, with 14 bases lying between them. CDR1 and CDR2 from the germline V gene are SGHRS and YFSETQ. The CDR3 coding sequence is TGCGCCAGCAGCATCCTTAGGGGGGAGAACACTGAAGCTTTCTTT. Amino acid sequence: CASSILRGENTEAFF.

This chain connects TRBV14 to TRBJ2-2; D gene unclear. V was trimmed by 4 bases and J by 7 bases, leaving 16 bases between them. CDR3 length: 15 residues. Germline CDR1 is SGHDN and CDR2 is FVKESK. For the CDR3, the DNA is TGTGCCAGCAGCCTCCTCACGGGCTTACACGGGGAGCTGTTTTTT. Its translation is CASSLLTGLHGELFF.

DNA for the CDR3: TGTGCCAGCAGATCCGGGACTAGCGGGGGGAACACCGGGGAGCTGTTTTTT. This encodes CASRSGTSGGNTGELFF. The J gene is TRBJ2-2, the V gene TRBV7-9; 14 bases are a match to TRBD2. CDR1 is SEHNR and CDR2 is FQNEAQ in the germline V gene (reference sequence). The CDR3 has 17 amino acids. The V and J ends lost 6 bases and 1 base, in that order; junction bases with no gene match: 4.

This clonotype turned up a few times. Compared with germline, one end of the junction differs, possibly owing to a read error. V is TRBV7-7 and J is TRBJ2-5; the D gene is possibly TRBD2 (5 bases). Germline V gene sequence: CDR1 SSHAT, CDR2 FNYEAQ (reference sequence). This CDR3 is 15 amino acids long. The CDR3 nucleotides read TGTGCTAGCAGCTTTGGTAACGGGATGCAAGAGACCCAGTACTTC. Translated: CASSFGNGMQETQYF.

This clonotype was observed a handful of times. This chain connects TRBV27 to TRBJ2-1, with 8 bases identical to TRBD1. Unmatched junction bases numbered 16, after V lost 3 bases and J lost 0 bases. This CDR3 is built from 20 residues. In germline, CDR1 is MNHEY, CDR2 SMNVEV (reference sequence). CDR3 region: CASSFPRGRGTVRSYNEQFF. CDR3 nucleotide sequence: TGTGCCAGCAGTTTCCCCAGGGGGCGTGGAACTGTCCGCTCCTACAATGAGCAGTTCTTC.

Only a few counts were recorded for this clonotype. The chain is built from TRBV5-1 and TRBJ1-6; no reliable D call. The germline V and J ends were trimmed by 2 bases and 10 bases, with 10 bases remaining between them. The V gene's germline CDR1 is SGHRS and CDR2 YFSETQ. The CDR3 spans 13 residues. DNA for the CDR3: TGCGCCAGCAGCTTTAATTGGTTGTCACCCCTCCACTTT. Protein product: CASSFNWLSPLHF.

This clonotype was seen more than once but under ten times. The genes are TRBV5-1 and TRBJ2-2, with D possibly TRBD1 on 6 matching bases. Trimming took off 2 bases at V and 9 bases at J, with 8 bases between the two ends. Germline V gene data show CDR1 as SGHRS and CDR2 as YFSETQ. The CDR3 runs 12 residues. DNA of the CDR3: TGCGCCAGCAGCTTCAGGGGCCGGGAGCTGTTTTTT. Protein sequence: CASSFRGRELFF. The full variable domain, its missing parts supplied by reference TRBV5-1 and TRBJ2-2, is KAGVTQTPRYLIKTRGQQVTLSCSPISGHRSVSWYQQTPGQGLQFLFEYFSETQRNKGNFPGRFSGRQFSNSRSEMNVSTLELGDSALYLCASSFRGRELFFGEGSRLTVL.

This clonotype was found a few times. The CDR3 nucleotides read TGCAGTGCTAGAAACGAGTACAATGAGCAGTTCTTC. This translates into CSARNEYNEQFF. The chain links TRBV20-1 to TRBJ2-1; no reliable D call. The CDR3 contains 12 residues. V lost 2 bases to trimming and J lost 4 bases, with 6 bases between them. CDR1 and CDR2 from the germline V gene are DFQATT and SNEGSKA (reference sequence).

The table lists this clonotype with a few counts. The CDR3 spells CASRDRDLADTQYF. The CDR3 nucleotides are TGTGCCAGCAGAGACAGGGATCTCGCAGATACGCAGTATTTT. The genes are TRBV6-2 or TRBV6-3 and TRBJ2-3, with 7 bases that match TRBD1. The V gene's germline CDR1 is MNHEY and CDR2 SVGEGT. CDR3 length equals 14 residues. Trimming at V came to 6 bases and at J to 4 bases, leaving 7 bases not matched to a gene.

This clonotype was counted only a few times. The chain employs TRBV7-9 and TRBJ1-1; TRBD1 agrees at 8 bases. CDR3 length: 15 residues. J lost 2 bases, V lost 6 bases, and 8 bases had no gene match. Germline V CDR1 and CDR2: SEHNR, FQNEAQ (reference sequence). The CDR3 DNA is TGTGCCAGCAGACCTCCCAGGGGGCTAAACACTGAAGCTTTCTTT. Protein sequence: CASRPPRGLNTEAFF. The full variable domain, in which reference TRBV7-9 and TRBJ1-1 provide the parts outside the CDR3, is DTGVSQNPRHKITKRGQNVTFRCDPISEHNRLYWYRQTLGQGPEFLTYFQNEAQLEKSRLLSDRFSAERPKGSFSTLEIQRTEQGDSAMYLCASRPPRGLNTEAFFGQGTRLTVV.

This clonotype was seen at least ten times. V and J are TRBV12-3 or TRBV12-4 and TRBJ2-2; D might be TRBD2 (6 bases). The V end lost 5 bases, the J end lost 5 bases, and 12 bases lay between the germline ends. There are 14 residues in the CDR3. CDR3 protein: CASSRGLGTGELFF. The DNA for the CDR3 is TGTGCCAGCAGTCGGGGGTTAGGGACCGGGGAGCTGTTTTTT.

The V and J genes are TRBV5-4 and TRBJ1-1, with D possibly matching TRBD1 (5 bases). The CDR3 covers 14 residues. CDR1 and CDR2 from the germline V gene are SGHNT and YYREEE (reference sequence). Trimming removed 0 bases from V and 3 bases from J, with 9 bases in between. CDR3 loop: CASSLDRRYTEAFF. The CDR3 bases are TGTGCCAGCAGCTTGGACAGGAGGTACACTGAAGCTTTCTTT.

The V call is TRBV6-2 or TRBV6-3, the J call TRBJ2-7; D call uncertain. This CDR3 has 13 residues. V dropped 3 bases and J dropped 4 bases, with 10 bases sitting between them. The V gene's germline CDR1 is MNHEY and CDR2 SVGEGT. This CDR3 reads CASSYTDQYEQYV. The DNA of the CDR3 is TGTGCCAGCAGTTATACGGACCAATACGAGCAGTACGTC.

The chain has TRBV2 and TRBJ2-3; possibly TRBD1 for D (6 bases). Looked up from germline, CDR1 is SNHLY and CDR2 is FYNNEI. V was shortened by 8 bases and J by 7 bases, with 19 bases between the two germline ends. The CDR3 contains 14 residues. The CDR3 DNA sequence: TGTGCCAGCGTAGACAGCGGACAGCGGTATACGCAGTATTTT. Protein product: CASVDSGQRYTQYF.

The sample holds a few counts of this clonotype. J is TRBJ2-3 and V is TRBV6-5; D is ambiguous. Germline V gene data show CDR1 as MNHEY and CDR2 as SVGAGI. With 0 bases removed from V and 2 bases from J, the gap between germline ends came to 9 bases. This CDR3 is 15 amino acids long. This CDR3 reads CASSYSKAATDTQYF. DNA of the CDR3: TGTGCCAGCAGTTACTCGAAGGCAGCCACAGATACGCAGTATTTT.

This clonotype has only a few counts. This sequence joins TRBV5-8 and TRBJ2-1; 7 positions match TRBD1. Germline V gives CDR1 SGHTS, CDR2 YDEGEE. The V and J ends lost 4 bases and 10 bases, in that order; junction bases with no gene match: 5. This CDR3 has 12 amino acids. As DNA, the CDR3 is TGTGCCAGCAGCCAAACAGGGGCCGAGCAGTTCTTC. Encoded protein: CASSQTGAEQFF.

This chain uses TRBV5-1 with TRBJ2-1, with 10 bases lining up with TRBD2. V lost 3 bases, J lost 8 bases, and 8 bases stayed unmatched. Germline CDR1 SGHRS, CDR2 YFSETQ. The CDR3 has 15 residues. CDR3 nucleotide sequence: TGCGCCAGCAGCTATAGCCCTAGCGGGGGCGATGAGCAGTTCTTC. Amino acids: CASSYSPSGGDEQFF.

V and J are TRBV4-2 and TRBJ2-7, with D perhaps given as TRBD1 or TRBD2 (7 bases each). The CDR3 extends over 16 amino acids. Between the trimmed V and J ends, which lost 4 bases and 0 bases, there was a span of 16 bases. Germline V gene data show CDR1 as LGHNA and CDR2 as YNFKEQ. CDR3 nucleotides: TGTGCCAGCAGCCGTGAGGGGGGGGACAGCTCCTACGAGCAGTACTTC. This codes for CASSREGGDSSYEQYF.

This clonotype has more than one count but fewer than ten. The genes are TRBV5-1 and TRBJ1-5; D uncertain. The germline V gene encodes CDR1 SGHRS and CDR2 YFSETQ. This CDR3 region has 15 residues. Between the trimmed V and J ends, which lost 0 bases and 0 bases, there was a span of 7 bases. The CDR3 here is CASSLDGHSNQPQHF. CDR3 in DNA: TGCGCCAGCAGCTTGGACGGTCATAGCAATCAGCCCCAGCATTTT. The full variable domain, with the rest looked up from reference TRBV5-1 and TRBJ1-5, is KAGVTQTPRYLIKTRGQQVTLSCSPISGHRSVSWYQQTPGQGLQFLFEYFSETQRNKGNFPGRFSGRQFSNSRSEMNVSTLELGDSALYLCASSLDGHSNQPQHFGDGTRLSIL.

This clonotype has just a few counts. CDR3 in amino acids: CASSHTWDYGYTF. In nucleotides, the CDR3 is TGTGCCAGCAGCCACACCTGGGACTATGGCTACACCTTC. This chain links TRBV7-2 with TRBJ1-2; no reliable D call. Germline values: CDR1 SGHTA, CDR2 FQGNSA. The CDR3 is 13 amino acids. Trimming shortened V by 5 bases and J by 3 bases, and 10 bases separated the two germline ends.

The V gene is TRBV7-2, the J gene TRBJ1-4; no definite D call. V dropped 5 bases and J dropped 10 bases, with 20 bases sitting between them. CDR3 length equals 15 residues. Germline CDR1 SGHTA, CDR2 FQGNSA. This CDR3 reads CASSVQQPPEGKLFF. CDR3 DNA sequence: TGTGCCAGCAGCGTCCAACAGCCCCCGGAGGGAAAACTGTTTTTT.

This clonotype was found a few times. V and J are TRBV6-5 and TRBJ2-4, with 7 bases identical to TRBD1. Germline V gene data show CDR1 as MNHEY and CDR2 as SVGAGI. The CDR3 extends over 16 amino acids. The V segment lost 0 bases and the J segment 4 bases; nucleotides outside the gene matches: 6. CDR3 sequence: CASSYSAGDRKNIQYF. The CDR3 nucleotides are TGTGCCAGCAGTTACTCCGCCGGGGACAGAAAAAACATTCAGTACTTC.

The table lists this clonotype with a few counts. The V and J genes are TRBV20-1 and TRBJ1-2; D is unclear. Germline V CDR1 and CDR2: DFQATT, SNEGSKA (reference sequence). Between the trimmed V and J ends, which lost 6 bases and 0 bases, there was a span of 11 bases. This CDR3 comprises 13 residues. Written as DNA, the CDR3 is TGCAGTGCGAGGAGGGAATCTAACTATGGCTACACCTTC. It codes for CSARRESNYGYTF.